This T cell receptor (beta chain) was sequenced for a study of human T cells and chemical hapten exposure. Looked up from germline, CDR1 is SQVTM and CDR2 is ANQGSEA. This CDR3 has 17 amino acids. V was cut by 0 bases and J by 0 bases, with 15 bases left in between. The time point was: healthy volunteer bleed at 6 weeks. Extraction of total RNA was performed on unfractionated whole blood. In this sample, this clonotype turned up a few times. Library preparation tagged each individual cDNA molecule with a unique molecular identifier. TCRdb used MiXCR to reprocess the RACE reads, holding one entry per CDR3 protein. The table includes around 80,000 distinct CDR3 sequences, 7% to 9% detected once.

This chain links TRBV29-1 with TRBJ2-1; D remains ambiguous. This receptor was taken from a male donor in good health. Some clones in this sample may be carry-over from other donors' samples. Sequenced: whole blood. The CDR3 DNA sequence: TGCAGCGTTGAAGAATTGGGCAGATTTTTCTCCTACAATGAGCAGTTCTTC. Translating gives CSVEELGRFFSYNEQFF.